This entry features one T cell receptor (beta chain) sequence. Its antigen remains unidentified. Mismatch with germline at one junction end may stem from a read error. This sample is part of a study of CD8+CD57+ T cells in acquired aplastic anemia. General study results and limits: A set of more than 25 CD8+ CDR3 sequences was shared between patients and controls, and these sequences appeared highly expressed in patients.

Whoever was chosen for sequencing had shown CD8+CD57+ cell expansion by flow cytometry. Profiles of TCR beta VDJ and CDR3 were generated from a genomic DNA template. TCRdb reanalysed the reads using MiXCR and keeps one entry per CDR3 protein. This table holds 150,000 to 160,000 distinct CDR3 sequences, just over 50% found once. In germline, CDR1 is SEHNR, CDR2 FQNEAQ (reference sequence). The CDR3 contains 14 residues. The V gene is TRBV7-9, the J gene TRBJ1-6; the D is unclear. The specimen sequenced was sorted CD4+, CD8+, or CD8+CD57+ T cells (not recorded which) from PBMCs. This TCR came from a human donor with aplastic anemia. The CDR3 region is CANSFEQNNSPLHF. As DNA, the CDR3 is TGTGCCAACAGCTTCGAACAGAATAATTCACCCCTCCACTTT.